Shown below are 12 T cell receptor beta chains from a single sample sequenced in a study of CD8 T cells in Susac syndrome. After extraction with the RNeasy kit, roughly 0.5 to 1 ug of the RNA was reverse transcribed using random hexamers. TCRdb used MiXCR to reprocess the immunoSEQ multiplex PCR reads, holding one entry per CDR3 protein. The table has 150,000 to 200,000 distinct CDR3 sequences, roughly 94% seen once. Sequenced: CD4+ T cells from PBMCs. The receptors shown here come from a human donor with multiple sclerosis.

This clonotype has a single count. V is TRBV19 and J is TRBJ1-4; unclear D gene. CDR1 and CDR2 (germline): LNHDA, SQIVND (reference sequence). The CDR3 sequence is 14 residues long. The V gene lost 2 bases and the J gene lost 3 bases, with 7 bases spanning the gap. The CDR3: CASSIPRANEKLFF. DNA for the CDR3: TGTGCCAGTAGTATACCTCGCGCTAATGAAAAACTGTTTTTT.

This clonotype was seen a few times. The CDR3 loop is CASSPPPGNTEAFF. CDR3 sequence (DNA): TGTGCCAGCAGCCCCCCACCGGGGAACACTGAAGCTTTCTTT. The rearrangement uses TRBV7-2 and TRBJ1-1, with D uncertain. CDR1 SGHTA and CDR2 FQGNSA come from the germline V gene. V lost 5 bases to trimming and J lost 1 base, with 11 bases between them. The CDR3 length is 14 residues.

V gene TRBV18 combines with J gene TRBJ1-5; a possible D gene is TRBD1 (5 bases). Trimming removed 3 bases from V and 0 bases from J, with 18 bases in between. The germline CDR1 and CDR2 sequences are KGHSH and LQKENI. CDR3 length: 18 residues. CDR3 nucleotide sequence: TGTGCCAGCTCACCCCTCGGGGCGGGCGGGTATAGCAATCAGCCCCAGCATTTT. This gives the protein CASSPLGAGGYSNQPQHF. Using reference TRBV18 and TRBJ1-5 for the parts outside the CDR3, the full variable domain is NAGVMQNPRHLVRRRGQEARLRCSPMKGHSHVYWYRQLPEEGLKFMVYLQKENIIDESGMPKERFSAEFPKEGPSILRIQQVVRGDSAAYFCASSPLGAGGYSNQPQHFGDGTRLSIL.

This chain links TRBV20-1 with TRBJ1-2; D is undetermined. V gave up 0 bases and J gave up 8 bases, with 10 bases separating them. CDR3 length equals 12 residues. Germline CDR1 and CDR2: DFQATT and SNEGSKA (reference sequence). Here the CDR3 DNA reads TGCAGTGCTAGAGATCAAAACAAAGGCTACACCTTC. Translating gives CSARDQNKGYTF.

This chain joins TRBV7-9 and TRBJ1-2; D is ambiguous. Germline CDR1 reads SEHNR; CDR2 reads FQNEAQ (reference sequence). The CDR3 covers 17 residues. V gave up 1 base and J gave up 0 bases, with 15 bases separating them. In DNA form, the CDR3 reads TGTGCCAGCAGCTTAGTTTACCCGGGCCTTTCTAACTATGGCTACACCTTC. Its translation is CASSLVYPGLSNYGYTF.

The chain links TRBV11-2 to TRBJ2-7; D uncertain. The CDR3 sequence is 15 residues long. Deletions cut 5 bases from V and 0 bases from J, with 14 bases between. Per the germline V gene, CDR1 is SGHAT and CDR2 is FQNNGV. Written as DNA, the CDR3 is TGTGCCAGCAGCCTAACGTCGGACCCCTCCTACGAGCAGTACTTC. This gives the protein CASSLTSDPSYEQYF. Drawing the rest from reference TRBV11-2 and TRBJ2-7, the complete variable domain is EAGVAQSPRYKIIEKRQSVAFWCNPISGHATLYWYQQILGQGPKLLIQFQNNGVVDDSQLPKDRFSAERLKGVDSTLKIQPAKLEDSAVYLCASSLTSDPSYEQYFGPGTRLTVT.

The V gene is TRBV18, the J gene TRBJ2-7; 9 nucleotides agree with TRBD1. Germline CDR1 reads KGHSH; CDR2 reads LQKENI. The ends lost 3 bases at V and 5 bases at J; junction bases unmatched: 5. The CDR3 sequence is 14 residues long. CDR3 sequence reads: CASSPGTGQNEQYF. The DNA of the CDR3 is TGTGCCAGCTCACCCGGGACAGGGCAGAACGAGCAGTACTTC.

This clonotype was counted between two and nine times. The chain is built from TRBV30 and TRBJ1-5; TRBD1 aligns across 7 bases. This CDR3 contains 13 residues. V trimming: 1 base; J trimming: 4 bases; junction bases outside the gene matches: 1. Germline V CDR1 and CDR2: GTSNPN, SVGIG (reference sequence). The CDR3 DNA reads as TGTGCCTGGAGTGAACAGGGGAATCAGCCCCAGCATTTT. This encodes CAWSEQGNQPQHF. Using reference TRBV30 and TRBJ1-5 for the parts outside the CDR3, the full variable domain is SQTIHQWPATLVQPVGSPLSLECTVEGTSNPNLYWYRQAAGRGLQLLFYSVGIGQISSEVPQNLSASRPQDRQFILSSKKLLLSDSGFYLCAWSEQGNQPQHFGDGTRLSIL.

The chain recombines TRBV5-1 with TRBJ1-2, with TRBD1 as a possible D gene (6 bases). The ends were cut back, 5 bases at V and 7 bases at J, with 12 bases in the middle. CDR3 length: 12 amino acids. In germline, CDR1 is SGHRS, CDR2 YFSETQ. As DNA, the CDR3 is TGCGCCAGCAGTCCTCAGGGGATTGGCTACACCTTC. Amino acids: CASSPQGIGYTF.

This rearrangement joins TRBV28 to TRBJ1-1; the match to TRBD1 covers 10 bases. The V gene's germline CDR1 is MDHEN and CDR2 SYDVKM. V was clipped by 4 bases and J by 9 bases; unmatched bases: 8. The CDR3 length is 14 residues. The chain's CDR3 is CASSSRDRGGKAFF. CDR3 coding DNA: TGTGCCAGCAGTTCCCGGGACAGGGGTGGCAAAGCTTTCTTT. The full variable domain, rest sourced from reference TRBV28 and TRBJ1-1, is DVKVTQSSRYLVKRTGEKVFLECVQDMDHENMFWYRQDPGLGLRLIYFSYDVKMKEKGDIPEGYSVSREKKERFSLILESASTNQTSMYLCASSSRDRGGKAFFGQGTRLTVV.

V usage is TRBV19 and J usage is TRBJ2-7; 9 nucleotides line up with TRBD1. After removal of 7 bases from V and 5 bases from J, the junction contained 15 bases not matched to a gene. The CDR3 is 16 residues long. CDR1 LNHDA and CDR2 SQIVND come from the germline V gene (reference sequence). The CDR3 DNA is TGTGCCAGTAATTCGCCGGGACAGGGAGACATTGACGAGCAGTACTTC. Residues: CASNSPGQGDIDEQYF. Full variable domain (outside the CDR3, taken from reference TRBV19 and TRBJ2-7): DGGITQSPKYLFRKEGQNVTLSCEQNLNHDAMYWYRQDPGQGLRLIYYSQIVNDFQKGDIAEGYSVSREKKESFPLTVTSAQKNPTAFYLCASNSPGQGDIDEQYFGPGTRLTVT.

Only one count was recorded for this clonotype. The chain recombines TRBV27 with TRBJ1-1; perhaps TRBD1 as D (6 bases). Trimming shortened V by 5 bases and J by 4 bases, and 20 bases separated the two germline ends. Germline V gene sequence: CDR1 MNHEY, CDR2 SMNVEV (reference sequence). The CDR3 totals 16 residues. In nucleotides, the CDR3 is TGTGCCAGCAGTCCGAGGCCCGGTCGGGGGCCCACTGAAGCTTTCTTT. Protein product: CASSPRPGRGPTEAFF.